The T cell receptor (beta chain) under discussion was sequenced for a study of T-cell memory formation after mild COVID-19. Overall study context: Among the donors, TCR clusters were largely specific to each donor.

This CDR3 is built from 16 residues. Trimming took 7 bases from V and 4 from J, leaving 19 bases between them. Looked up from germline, CDR1 is SGHAT and CDR2 is FQNNGV. This clonotype came up many times. What it binds is unknown. TCRdb itself ran the 5' RACE reads through MiXCR, one entry per CDR3 protein. This table holds about 49,000 distinct CDR3 sequences, approximately 8% found once. General study findings and limits: Memory cells collected pre-infection included some clones that later responded, suggesting cross-reactive memory joined. While clones contracting from day 15 to 85 were balanced between CD4 and CD8, later expanders leaned CD4+.

Specimen: PBMCs or a T cell subset sorted from them (not recorded which). This chain links TRBV11-2 with TRBJ2-2; D ambiguous. The origin of this receptor is a man younger than 35 who had mild COVID-19 (a few samples of this study predate the infection). Cell type and time point are not known. The CDR3 is CASTTAANKGTGELFF. The DNA for the CDR3 is TGTGCCAGCACCACCGCGGCCAATAAAGGCACCGGGGAGCTGTTTTTT.